Here is one T cell receptor beta chain with its context. The sample is drawn from a study of shared clonotypes between healthy human individuals. Method: immunoSEQ multiplex PCR; TCRdb's copy keeps in-frame clones and lacks some. The table lists about 510,000 clones, more than 65% of them singletons, with 10% to 15% in the top ten. This clonotype originated in a woman in her forties in good health. Some clones in this sample may be carry-over from other donors' samples. The sample comprised PBMCs.

CDR3 sequence (DNA): TGTGCCAGCAGTTCCCCTCGGACAGGGGGCGGCTACGAGCAGTACTTC. It is translated as CASSSPRTGGGYEQYF. This rearrangement joins TRBV6-5 to TRBJ2-7; 11 bases align to TRBD1. The CDR3 is made up of 16 amino acids. The germline gives CDR1 MNHEY, CDR2 SVGAGI. Trimming removed 4 bases from V and 3 bases from J; junction bases left unmatched: 8.